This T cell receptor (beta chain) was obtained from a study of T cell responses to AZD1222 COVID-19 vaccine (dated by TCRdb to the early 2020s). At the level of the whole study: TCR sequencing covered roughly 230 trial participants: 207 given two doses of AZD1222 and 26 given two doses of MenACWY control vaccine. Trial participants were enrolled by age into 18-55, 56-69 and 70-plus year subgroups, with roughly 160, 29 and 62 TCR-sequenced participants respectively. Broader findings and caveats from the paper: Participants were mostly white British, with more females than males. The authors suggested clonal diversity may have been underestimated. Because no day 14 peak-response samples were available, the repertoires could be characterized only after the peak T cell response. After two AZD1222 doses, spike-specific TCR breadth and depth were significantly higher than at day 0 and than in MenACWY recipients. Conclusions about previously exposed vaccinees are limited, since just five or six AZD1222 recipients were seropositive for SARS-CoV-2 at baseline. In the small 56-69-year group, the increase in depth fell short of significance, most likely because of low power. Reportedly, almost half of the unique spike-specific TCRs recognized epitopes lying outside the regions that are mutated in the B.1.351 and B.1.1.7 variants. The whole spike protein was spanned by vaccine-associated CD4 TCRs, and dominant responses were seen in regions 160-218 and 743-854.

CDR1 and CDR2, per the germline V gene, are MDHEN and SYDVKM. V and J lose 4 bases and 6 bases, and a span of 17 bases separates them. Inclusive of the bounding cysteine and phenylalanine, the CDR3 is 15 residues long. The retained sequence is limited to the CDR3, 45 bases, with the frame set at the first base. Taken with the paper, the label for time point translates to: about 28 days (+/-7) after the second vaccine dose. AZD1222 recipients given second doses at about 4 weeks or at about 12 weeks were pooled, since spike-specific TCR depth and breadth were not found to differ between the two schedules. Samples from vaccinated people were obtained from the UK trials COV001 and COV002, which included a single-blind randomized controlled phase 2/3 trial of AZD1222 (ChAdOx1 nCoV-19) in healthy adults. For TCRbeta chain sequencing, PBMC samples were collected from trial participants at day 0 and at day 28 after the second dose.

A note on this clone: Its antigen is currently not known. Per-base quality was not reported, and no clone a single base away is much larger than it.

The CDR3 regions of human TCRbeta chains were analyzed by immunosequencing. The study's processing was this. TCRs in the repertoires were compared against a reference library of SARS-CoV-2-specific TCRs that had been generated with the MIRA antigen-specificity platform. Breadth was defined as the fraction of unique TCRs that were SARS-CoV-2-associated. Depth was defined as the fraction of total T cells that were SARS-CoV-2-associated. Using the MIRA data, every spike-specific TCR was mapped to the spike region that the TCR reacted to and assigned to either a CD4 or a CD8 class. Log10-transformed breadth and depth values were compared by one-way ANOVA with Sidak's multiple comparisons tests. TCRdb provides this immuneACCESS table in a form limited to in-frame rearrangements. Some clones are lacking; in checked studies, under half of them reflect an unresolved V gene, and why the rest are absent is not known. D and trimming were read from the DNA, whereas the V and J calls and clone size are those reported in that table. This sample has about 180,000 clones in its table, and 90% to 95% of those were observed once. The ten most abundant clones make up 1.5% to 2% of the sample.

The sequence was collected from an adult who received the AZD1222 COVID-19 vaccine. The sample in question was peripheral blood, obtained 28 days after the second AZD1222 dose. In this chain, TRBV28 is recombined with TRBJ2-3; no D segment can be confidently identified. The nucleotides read TGTGCCAGCAGTTCGTTGGATCAAAAGGCGGATACGCAGTATTTT. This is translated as CASSSLDQKADTQYF. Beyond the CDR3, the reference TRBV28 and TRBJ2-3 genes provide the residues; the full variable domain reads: DVKVTQSSRYLVKRTGEKVFLECVQDMDHENMFWYRQDPGLGLRLIYFSYDVKMKEKGDIPEGYSVSREKKERFSLILESASTNQTSMYLCASSSLDQKADTQYFGPGTRLTVL.